Listed below are T cell receptor beta chains from one sample, sequenced in a study of T cell repertoires in cytomegalovirus infection. TCRdb reprocessed the reads with MiXCR, giving one entry per CDR3 protein. The table includes about 530,000 distinct CDR3 sequences, more than 20% detected once. The sequenced sample was PBMCs. These receptors were collected from a human donor in good health (CMV status not recorded). Some clones in this sample may be carry-over from other donors' samples. Both conserved end residues are part of each CDR3. D genes are given only for firm matches. Expanded clones are given a class, and other clones once, few, many or no size at all.

V gene	J gene	D gene	clone size	CDR3 DNA	CDR3 protein
TRBV6-5	TRBJ2-2	TRBD1	-	TGTGCCAGCAATCAATATACCGGGACAGGGGGCAGTACCGGGGAGCTGTTTTTT	CASNQYTGTGGSTGELFF
TRBV5-4	TRBJ2-1	-	-	TGTGCCAGCAGCTTGTTATCGACTAGTTTCAATGAGCAGTTCTTC	CASSLLSTSFNEQFF
TRBV20-1	TRBJ1-1	TRBD1	-	TGCAGTGCCAAGACAGGGAGCACTGAAGCTTTCTTT	CSAKTGSTEAFF
TRBV27	TRBJ2-1	-	-	TGTGCCAGCAGTTTTCGTGAGGCCTACAATGAGCAGTTCTTC	CASSFREAYNEQFF
TRBV24-1	TRBJ2-1	-	-	TGTGCCACCAGTGATTTGAGGAGCGGACCGTCCTACAATGAGCAGTTCTTC	CATSDLRSGPSYNEQFF
TRBV29-1	TRBJ2-1	TRBD1	-	TGCAGCGTTGAGAGACAGGGGGGCGTAATCAGTGAGCAGTTCTTC	CSVERQGGVISEQFF
TRBV4-1	TRBJ1-4	TRBD1	-	TGCGCCAGCAGCCTACGGACAGGGGAAACTAATGAAAAACTGTTTTTT	CASSLRTGETNEKLFF
TRBV24-1	TRBJ2-2	-	-	TGTGCCACCAGTGGCAGAGGGGCATCAGACACCGGGGAGCTGTTTTTT	CATSGRGASDTGELFF
TRBV20-1	TRBJ2-5	TRBD1	-	TGCAGTGCTAGCTCCACAGGGGGCTTCCAGGAGACCCAGTACTTC	CSASSTGGFQETQYF
TRBV4-3	TRBJ1-2	TRBD1	-	TGCGCCAGCAGCCAAGTCGGTGAAGGGACAGGGGCCTATGGCTACACCTTC	CASSQVGEGTGAYGYTF
TRBV3-1	TRBJ2-7	-	once	TGTGCCAGCAGCCCGCGACAGGGAGGAGGCTACGAGCAGTACTTC	CASSPRQGGGYEQYF
TRBV7-6	TRBJ1-4	TRBD1	few	TGTGCCAGCAAGGAACGGGCAGGGGGTGTTGAAAAACTGTTTTTT	CASKERAGGVEKLFF
TRBV12-3/TRBV12-4	TRBJ1-1	-	many	TGTGCCAGCAGTTTGGGGGGCGCGGTCACTGAAGCTTTCTTT	CASSLGGAVTEAFF
TRBV7-2	TRBJ2-5	TRBD2	many	TGTGCCAGCAGCTTAGGTTCTAGCGGCCAAGAGACCCAGTACTTC	CASSLGSSGQETQYF
TRBV7-3	TRBJ2-2	-	few	TGTGCCAGCAGCTTATTAGGCAGGGCGAGGACCGGGGAGCTGTTTTTT	CASSLLGRARTGELFF
TRBV6-5	TRBJ1-3	-	-	TGTGCCAGCAGTTACTCGAGGACACCTCTGGGGCACACCATATATTTT	CASSYSRTPLGHTIYF
TRBV10-3	TRBJ2-5	-	-	TGTGCCATCAGTGATAGGGGCCAAGAGACCCAGTACTTC	CAISDRGQETQYF
TRBV6-1	TRBJ1-5	-	-	TGTGCCGTATCGCCCAACAGAAATCAGCCCCAGCATTTT	CAVSPNRNQPQHF
TRBV2	TRBJ1-1	TRBD1	-	TGTGCCAGCAGCCGTGAGGGGGCGCGGGCTGAAGCTTTCTTT	CASSREGARAEAFF
TRBV7-2	TRBJ1-3	-	few	TGTGCCAGCAGCCTAAAAGACCCCTCTGGAAACACCATATATTTT	CASSLKDPSGNTIYF
TRBV10-3	TRBJ2-5	TRBD1	-	TGTGCCATCAGGCAGGGGGCCCAACAAGAGACCCAGTACTTC	CAIRQGAQQETQYF
TRBV7-6	TRBJ2-1	-	-	TGTGCCAGCAGCAAGGGGGGGGGTGGCCGCAGACTCAGGTCCTACAATGAGCAGTTCTTC	CASSKGGGGRRLRSYNEQFF
TRBV25-1	TRBJ1-2	-	-	TGTGCCAGCAGTGAACTCGGCGGCTACACCTTC	CASSELGGYTF
TRBV7-2	TRBJ2-5	TRBD1	many	TGTGCCAGCAGCTCCAGTAGGGGGCGATGGGAGACCCAGTACTTC	CASSSSRGRWETQYF
TRBV19	TRBJ2-7	-	many	TGTGCCAGTAGTATAGAGGGGAACTACGAGCAGTACTTC	CASSIEGNYEQYF
TRBV12-3/TRBV12-4	TRBJ1-2	TRBD1	-	TGTGCCAGCGCCCTATACCCGAACAGGGGGGCTGACTATGGCTACACCTTC	CASALYPNRGADYGYTF
TRBV19	TRBJ1-2	TRBD1	many	TGTGCCAGTAGTATTTTACAGGGGCGCGATGGCTACACCTTC	CASSILQGRDGYTF
TRBV28	TRBJ2-4	-	-	TGTGCCAGCAGTTTAAAGGGCATGGGGGCTCTTAAGAAAAACATTCAGTACTTC	CASSLKGMGALKKNIQYF
TRBV6-6	TRBJ2-1	-	-	TGTGCCAGCAACCCCACACATTCAGGGCAGTTCTTC	CASNPTHSGQFF
TRBV25-1	TRBJ1-1	-	-	TGTGCCAGCATGCCTCCAACCGGAGACACTGAAGCTTTCTTT	CASMPPTGDTEAFF
TRBV6-2/TRBV6-3	TRBJ2-7	-	few	TGTGCCAGCAGCCCCGACGGACACGTTCCCTCCTACGAGCAGTACTTC	CASSPDGHVPSYEQYF
TRBV11-1	TRBJ2-1	TRBD2	-	TGTGCCAGCAGCTTAGCGCAATGGACTAGCGGGTATCATGAGCAGTTCTTC	CASSLAQWTSGYHEQFF
TRBV29-1	TRBJ2-5	-	-	TGCAGCGTGATCAGAGCCAACCACCAAGAGACCCAGTACTTC	CSVIRANHQETQYF
TRBV4-1	TRBJ2-1	-	-	TGCGCCAGCAGCCAAACTAGGGGGGGTGGTGAGCAGTTCTTC	CASSQTRGGGEQFF
TRBV19	TRBJ2-3	TRBD1	few	TGTGCCAGTTGTGATTCCGGGACAGACACAGATACGCAGTATTTT	CASCDSGTDTDTQYF
TRBV19	TRBJ2-3	-	-	TGTGCCAGTCGGGACGTGCTTAGGGACCCTGGAGATACGCAGTATTTT	CASRDVLRDPGDTQYF
TRBV19	TRBJ1-5	TRBD1	-	TGTGCCAGTAGTTTTCGGACAGGCGGCAATCAGCCCCAGCATTTT	CASSFRTGGNQPQHF
TRBV7-8	TRBJ2-7	TRBD1	-	TGTGCCAGCAGCTTAGGTCGGGGCAGGGGGCCGTACTCCTACGAGCAGTACTTC	CASSLGRGRGPYSYEQYF
TRBV5-6	TRBJ1-4	-	few	TGTGCCAGCAGCTACCCCGGGAATGAAAAACTGTTTTTT	CASSYPGNEKLFF
TRBV30	TRBJ1-4	TRBD1	few	TGTGCCTTGACGGTCCAGGGGGCGGCAACTAATGAAAAACTGTTTTTT	CALTVQGAATNEKLFF
TRBV6-6	TRBJ2-2	TRBD2	few	TGTGCCAGCAGTTACCGAGCGGGGGTATCCAACACCGGGGAGCTGTTTTTT	CASSYRAGVSNTGELFF
TRBV4-1	TRBJ2-1	TRBD2	-	TGCGCCAGCAGCCAAGCATCCATAGCGGGAGGGCCTGAGCAGTTCTTC	CASSQASIAGGPEQFF
TRBV24-1	TRBJ2-2	-	-	TGTGCCACCAGTGATTTGCCATTCGGGACGGGGAACACCGGGGAGCTGTTTTTT	CATSDLPFGTGNTGELFF
TRBV29-1	TRBJ2-1	-	-	TGCAGCGTTCCAGCGTTGAGCTCCTACAATGAGCAGTTCTTC	CSVPALSSYNEQFF
TRBV7-2	TRBJ1-5	-	many	TGTGCCAGCAGCTTACTGCCTTTTCGGGTGAGCAATCAGCCCCAGCATTTT	CASSLLPFRVSNQPQHF
TRBV2	TRBJ2-1	-	few	TGTGCCAGCAGTGAGGGGGGTAGCTCCTACAATGAGCAGTTCTTC	CASSEGGSSYNEQFF
TRBV6-2/TRBV6-3	TRBJ2-3	-	few	TGTGCCAGCAGTTACTCGGAGGGGCTCTCCACAGATACGCAGTATTTT	CASSYSEGLSTDTQYF
TRBV4-3	TRBJ1-1	-	-	TGCGCCAGCAGCCAAGTTCTTGCAAGGGACACTGAAGCTTTCTTT	CASSQVLARDTEAFF
TRBV10-3	TRBJ1-3	-	-	TGTGCCATCATCCCGGGGCCAGGAAACACCATATATTTT	CAIIPGPGNTIYF
TRBV6-6	TRBJ2-5	-	-	TGTGCCAGCAAATTTCCTGCAGAGACCCAGTACTTC	CASKFPAETQYF
TRBV5-1	TRBJ2-1	TRBD2	-	TGCGCCAGCAGCTTCGGGGTTACTAGCGGGAGGGCCAATGAGCAGTTCTTC	CASSFGVTSGRANEQFF